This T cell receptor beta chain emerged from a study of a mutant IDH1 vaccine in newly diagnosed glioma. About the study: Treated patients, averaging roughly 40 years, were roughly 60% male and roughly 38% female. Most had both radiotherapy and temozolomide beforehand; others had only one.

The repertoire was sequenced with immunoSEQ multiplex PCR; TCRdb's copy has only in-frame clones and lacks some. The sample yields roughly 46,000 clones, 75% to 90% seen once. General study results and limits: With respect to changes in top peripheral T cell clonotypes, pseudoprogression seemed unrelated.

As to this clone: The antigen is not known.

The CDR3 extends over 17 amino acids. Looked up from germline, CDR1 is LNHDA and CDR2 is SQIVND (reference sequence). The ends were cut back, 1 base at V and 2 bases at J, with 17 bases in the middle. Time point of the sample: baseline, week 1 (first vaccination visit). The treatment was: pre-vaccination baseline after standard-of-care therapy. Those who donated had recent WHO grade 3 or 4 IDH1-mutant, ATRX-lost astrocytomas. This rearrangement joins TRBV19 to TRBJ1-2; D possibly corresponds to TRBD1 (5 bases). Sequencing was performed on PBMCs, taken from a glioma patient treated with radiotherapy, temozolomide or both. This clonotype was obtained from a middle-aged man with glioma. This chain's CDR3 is CASSIGAGTGSNYGYTF. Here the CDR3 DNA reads TGTGCCAGTAGTATAGGTGCTGGGACCGGGAGCAACTATGGCTACACCTTC. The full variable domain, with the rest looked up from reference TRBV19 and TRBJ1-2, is DGGITQSPKYLFRKEGQNVTLSCEQNLNHDAMYWYRQDPGQGLRLIYYSQIVNDFQKGDIAEGYSVSREKKESFPLTVTSAQKNPTAFYLCASSIGAGTGSNYGYTFGSGTRLTVV.